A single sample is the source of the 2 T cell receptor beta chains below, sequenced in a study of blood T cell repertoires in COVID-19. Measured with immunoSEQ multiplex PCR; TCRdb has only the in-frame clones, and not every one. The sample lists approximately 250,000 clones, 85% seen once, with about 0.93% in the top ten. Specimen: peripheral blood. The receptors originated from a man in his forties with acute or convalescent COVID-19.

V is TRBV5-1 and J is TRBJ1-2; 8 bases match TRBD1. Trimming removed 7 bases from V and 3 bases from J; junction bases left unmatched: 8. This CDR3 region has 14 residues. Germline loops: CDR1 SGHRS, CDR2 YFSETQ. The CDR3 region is CASSLPGQDYGYTF. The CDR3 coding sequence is TGCGCCAGCTCTCTACCGGGACAGGACTATGGCTACACCTTC.

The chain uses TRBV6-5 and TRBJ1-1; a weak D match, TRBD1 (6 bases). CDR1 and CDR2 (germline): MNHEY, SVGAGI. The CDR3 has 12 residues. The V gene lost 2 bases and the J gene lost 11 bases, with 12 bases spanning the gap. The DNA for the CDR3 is TGTGCCAGCAGTTACGGGGGGGCGGGGGCTTTCTTT. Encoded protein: CASSYGGAGAFF.